The T cell receptor (beta chain) under discussion was sequenced for a study of blood T cell repertoires in COVID-19. Looking at the study overall: There were acute and convalescent COVID-19 samples, and they came from the United States, Italy and Spain. T cells, B-cell-depleted T cells, or PBMCs provided the cDNA or gDNA that served as material.

Under the authors' procedure: The authors estimated nucleated cell counts from reference gene primer amplification. Here immunoSEQ multiplex PCR was the method, and the copy in TCRdb shows in-frame clones only, minus some. The DNA gave D and trimming, while V, J and clone size come from that table. Of 100,000 or so clones listed, over 70% are singletons. The CDR3 runs to 16 residues. In germline, CDR1 is SGHDN, CDR2 FVKESK. Trimming stripped 4 bases from V and 2 bases from J, with 12 bases between. V usage is TRBV14 and J usage is TRBJ2-6; D is perhaps TRBD1 (5 bases). Input material: peripheral blood. The source is a human donor in a cohort sampled during active COVID-19. CDR3 residues: CASSPLGPPGANVLTF. CDR3 coding DNA: TGTGCCAGCAGCCCCCTGGGGCCCCCTGGGGCCAACGTCCTGACTTTC. Full variable domain (outside the CDR3, taken from reference TRBV14 and TRBJ2-6): EAGVTQFPSHSVIEKGQTVTLRCDPISGHDNLYWYRRVMGKEIKFLLHFVKESKQDESGMPNNRFLAERTGGTYSTLKVQPAELEDSGVYFCASSPLGPPGANVLTFGAGSRLTVL.